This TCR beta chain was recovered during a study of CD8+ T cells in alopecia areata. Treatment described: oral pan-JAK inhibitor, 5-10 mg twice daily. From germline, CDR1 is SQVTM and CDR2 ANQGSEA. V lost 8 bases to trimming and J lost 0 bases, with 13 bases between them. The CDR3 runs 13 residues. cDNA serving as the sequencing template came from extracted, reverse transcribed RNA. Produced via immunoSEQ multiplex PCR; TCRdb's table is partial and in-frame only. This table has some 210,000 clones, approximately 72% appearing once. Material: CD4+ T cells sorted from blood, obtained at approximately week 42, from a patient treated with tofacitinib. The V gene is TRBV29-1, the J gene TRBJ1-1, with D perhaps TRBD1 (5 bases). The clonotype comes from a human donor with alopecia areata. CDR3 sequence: CSISRGMNTEAFF. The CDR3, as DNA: TGCAGCATCAGTAGGGGCATGAACACTGAAGCTTTCTTT.